The clone carrying this TCR beta chain was counted a single time. The source of the sample is a study of blood T cell repertoires in COVID-19. Study-level information: PBMCs, B-cell-depleted T cells, or T cells provided the cDNA or gDNA that made up the material.

Measured with immunoSEQ multiplex PCR; TCRdb has only the in-frame clones, and not every one. The sample contains roughly 36,000 clones, around 80% of which appear only once. Germline CDR1 reads WNHNN; CDR2 reads SYGVQD (reference sequence). The V and J ends lost 3 bases and 2 bases respectively, with 8 bases between them. CDR3 length equals 14 residues. This clonotype originated in a human donor in a cohort sampled during active COVID-19. The rearrangement joins TRBV10-1 to TRBJ1-3; the D is unclear. The sample comprised peripheral blood. The CDR3 nucleotides read TGCGCCAGCAGTGACCCCGGTACTGGAAACACCATATATTTT. Its protein product is CASSDPGTGNTIYF.